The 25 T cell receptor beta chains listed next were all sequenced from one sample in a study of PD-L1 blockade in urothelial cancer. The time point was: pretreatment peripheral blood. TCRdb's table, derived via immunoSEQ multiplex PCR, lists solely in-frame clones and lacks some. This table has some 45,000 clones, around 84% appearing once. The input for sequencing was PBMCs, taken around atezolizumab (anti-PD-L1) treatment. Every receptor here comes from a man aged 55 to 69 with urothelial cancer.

CDR3 residues: CATSRGGTDTQYF. The CDR3 nucleotides are TGTGCCACCAGCAGAGGAGGGACAGATACGCAGTATTTT. This chain connects TRBV15 to TRBJ2-3, with D possibly being TRBD2 (5 bases). The CDR3 is made up of 13 amino acids. Germline values: CDR1 LNHNV, CDR2 YYDKDF (reference sequence). Deletions cut 1 base from V and 3 bases from J, with 5 bases between.

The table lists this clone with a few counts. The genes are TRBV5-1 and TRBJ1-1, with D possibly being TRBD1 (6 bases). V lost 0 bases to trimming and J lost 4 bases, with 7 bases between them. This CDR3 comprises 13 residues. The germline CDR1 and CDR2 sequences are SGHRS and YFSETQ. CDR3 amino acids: CASSLAGATEAFF. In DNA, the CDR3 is TGCGCCAGCAGCTTGGCAGGGGCCACTGAAGCTTTCTTT.

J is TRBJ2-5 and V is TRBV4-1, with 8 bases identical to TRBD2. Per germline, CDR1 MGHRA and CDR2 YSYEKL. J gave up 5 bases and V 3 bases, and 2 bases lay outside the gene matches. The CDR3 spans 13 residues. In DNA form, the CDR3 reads TGCGCCAGCAGCCATAGCGGGGTGGAGACCCAGTACTTC. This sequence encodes CASSHSGVETQYF.

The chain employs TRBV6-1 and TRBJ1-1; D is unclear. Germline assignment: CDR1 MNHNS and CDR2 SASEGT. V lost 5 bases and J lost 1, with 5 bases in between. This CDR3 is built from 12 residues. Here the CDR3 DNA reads TGTGCCAGCAGTTCAGGGAACACTGAAGCTTTCTTT. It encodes CASSSGNTEAFF.

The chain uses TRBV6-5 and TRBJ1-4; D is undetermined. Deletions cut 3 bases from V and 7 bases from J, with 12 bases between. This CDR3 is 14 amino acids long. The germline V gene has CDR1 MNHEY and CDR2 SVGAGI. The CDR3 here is CASSYRIESEKLFF. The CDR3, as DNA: TGTGCCAGCAGTTATAGAATAGAAAGTGAAAAACTGTTTTTT.

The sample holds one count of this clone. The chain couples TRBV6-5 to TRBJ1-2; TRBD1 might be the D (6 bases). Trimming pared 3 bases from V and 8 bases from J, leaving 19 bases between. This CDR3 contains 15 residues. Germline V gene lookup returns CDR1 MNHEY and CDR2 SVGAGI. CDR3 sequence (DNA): TGTGCCAGCAGTTATTCCTTCGGGGGGGCGCAGGGCTACACCTTC. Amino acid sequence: CASSYSFGGAQGYTF.

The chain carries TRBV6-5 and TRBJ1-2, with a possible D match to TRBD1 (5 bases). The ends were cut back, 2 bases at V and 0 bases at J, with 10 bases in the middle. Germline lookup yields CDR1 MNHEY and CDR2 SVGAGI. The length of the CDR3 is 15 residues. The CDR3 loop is CASSYAGTSNYGYTF. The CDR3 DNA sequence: TGTGCCAGCAGTTACGCGGGGACCTCTAACTATGGCTACACCTTC.

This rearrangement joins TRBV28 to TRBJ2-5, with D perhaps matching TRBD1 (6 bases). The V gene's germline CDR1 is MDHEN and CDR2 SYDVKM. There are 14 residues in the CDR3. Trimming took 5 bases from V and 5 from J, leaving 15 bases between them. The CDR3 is CASSRRDTPETQYF. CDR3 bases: TGTGCCAGCAGTCGCCGGGACACGCCTGAGACCCAGTACTTC.

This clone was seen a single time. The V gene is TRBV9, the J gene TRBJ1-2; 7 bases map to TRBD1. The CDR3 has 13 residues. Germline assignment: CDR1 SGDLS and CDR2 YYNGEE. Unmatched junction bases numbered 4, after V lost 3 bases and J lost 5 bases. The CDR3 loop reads CASSGGTAYGYTF. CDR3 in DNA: TGTGCCAGCAGCGGCGGGACAGCTTATGGCTACACCTTC.

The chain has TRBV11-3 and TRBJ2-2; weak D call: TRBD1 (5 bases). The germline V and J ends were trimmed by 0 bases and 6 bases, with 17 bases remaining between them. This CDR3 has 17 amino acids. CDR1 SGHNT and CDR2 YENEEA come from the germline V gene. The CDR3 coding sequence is TGTGCCAGCAGCTTAGATACCCGCAGGGCTGTCCCCGGGGAGCTGTTTTTT. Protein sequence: CASSLDTRRAVPGELFF.

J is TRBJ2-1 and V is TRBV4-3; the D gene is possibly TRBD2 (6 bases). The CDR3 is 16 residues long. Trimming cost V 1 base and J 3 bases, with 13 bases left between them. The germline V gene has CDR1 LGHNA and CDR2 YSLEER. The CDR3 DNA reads TGCGCCAGCAGCCAAGTACAAGCGGGCCACTACAATGAGCAGTTCTTC. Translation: CASSQVQAGHYNEQFF.

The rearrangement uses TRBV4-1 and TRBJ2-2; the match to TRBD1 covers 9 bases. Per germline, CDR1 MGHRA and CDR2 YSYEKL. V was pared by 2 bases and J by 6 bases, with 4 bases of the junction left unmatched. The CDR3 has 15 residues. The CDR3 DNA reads TGCGCCAGCAGCCAACCTACAGGGGGCCCCGGGGAGCTGTTTTTT. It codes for CASSQPTGGPGELFF.

This CDR3 reads CASLRMTGHTEAFF. In nucleotides, the CDR3 is TGTGCCAGCTTACGTATGACAGGGCACACTGAAGCTTTCTTT. The chain uses TRBV18 and TRBJ1-1; 7 bases match TRBD1. This CDR3 contains 14 residues. The V gene end was trimmed by 7 bases and the J gene end by 3 bases; junction bases not matched to a gene: 8. CDR1 is KGHSH, CDR2 LQKENI, per germline.

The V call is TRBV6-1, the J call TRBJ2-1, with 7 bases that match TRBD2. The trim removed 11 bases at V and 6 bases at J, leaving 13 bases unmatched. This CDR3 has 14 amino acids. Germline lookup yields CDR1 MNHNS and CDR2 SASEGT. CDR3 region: CASLGRAGSNEQFF. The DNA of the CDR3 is TGTGCCTCCCTAGGCCGAGCGGGATCCAATGAGCAGTTCTTC.

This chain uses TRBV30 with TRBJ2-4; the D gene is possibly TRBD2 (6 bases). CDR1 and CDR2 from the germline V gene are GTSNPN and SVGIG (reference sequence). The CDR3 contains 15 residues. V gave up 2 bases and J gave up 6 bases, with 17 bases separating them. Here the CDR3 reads CAWSPSRRVGNIQYF. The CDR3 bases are TGTGCCTGGAGTCCCAGCCGGAGGGTCGGAAACATTCAGTACTTC.

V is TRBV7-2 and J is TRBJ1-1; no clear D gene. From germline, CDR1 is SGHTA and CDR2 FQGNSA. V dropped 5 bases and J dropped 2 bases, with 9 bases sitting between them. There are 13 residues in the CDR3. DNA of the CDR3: TGTGCCAGCAGCCGTACTCGCAACACTGAAGCTTTCTTT. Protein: CASSRTRNTEAFF.

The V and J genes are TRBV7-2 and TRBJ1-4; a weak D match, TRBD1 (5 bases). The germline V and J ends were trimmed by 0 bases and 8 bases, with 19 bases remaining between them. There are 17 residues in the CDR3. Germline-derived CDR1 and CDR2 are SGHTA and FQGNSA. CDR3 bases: TGTGCCAGCAGCTTAGCCCCACGCGCCGTCGGGGGGGAAAAACTGTTTTTT. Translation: CASSLAPRAVGGEKLFF.

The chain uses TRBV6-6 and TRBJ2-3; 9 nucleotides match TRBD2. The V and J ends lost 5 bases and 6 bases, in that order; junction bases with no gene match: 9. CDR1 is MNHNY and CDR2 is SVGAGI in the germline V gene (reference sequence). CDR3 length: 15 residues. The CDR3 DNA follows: TGTGCCAGCAGTCAAAGTAGCGGGAGAATGGATACGCAGTATTTT. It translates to CASSQSSGRMDTQYF.

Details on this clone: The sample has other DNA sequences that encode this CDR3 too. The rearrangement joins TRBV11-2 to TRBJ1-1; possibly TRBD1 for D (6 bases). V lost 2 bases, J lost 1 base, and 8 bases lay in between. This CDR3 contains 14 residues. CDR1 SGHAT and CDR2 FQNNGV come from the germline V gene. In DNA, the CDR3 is TGTGCCAGCAGCTTAAACAGGGCGAACACTGAAGCTTTCTTT. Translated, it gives CASSLNRANTEAFF.

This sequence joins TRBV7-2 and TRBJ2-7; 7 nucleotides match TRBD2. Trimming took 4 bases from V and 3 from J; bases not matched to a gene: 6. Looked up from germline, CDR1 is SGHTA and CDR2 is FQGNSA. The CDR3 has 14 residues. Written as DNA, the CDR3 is TGTGCCAGCAGCTCAATAGCGGGTGGCTACGAGCAGTACTTC. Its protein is CASSSIAGGYEQYF.

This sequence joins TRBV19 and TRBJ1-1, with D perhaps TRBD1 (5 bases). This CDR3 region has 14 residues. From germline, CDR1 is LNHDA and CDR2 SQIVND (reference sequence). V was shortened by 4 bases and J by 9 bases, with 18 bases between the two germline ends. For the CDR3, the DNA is TGTGCCAGTAGTACCGTCGGGGGGATTGGACAAGCTTTCTTT. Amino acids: CASSTVGGIGQAFF. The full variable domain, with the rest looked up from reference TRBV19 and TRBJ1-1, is DGGITQSPKYLFRKEGQNVTLSCEQNLNHDAMYWYRQDPGQGLRLIYYSQIVNDFQKGDIAEGYSVSREKKESFPLTVTSAQKNPTAFYLCASSTVGGIGQAFFGQGTRLTVV.

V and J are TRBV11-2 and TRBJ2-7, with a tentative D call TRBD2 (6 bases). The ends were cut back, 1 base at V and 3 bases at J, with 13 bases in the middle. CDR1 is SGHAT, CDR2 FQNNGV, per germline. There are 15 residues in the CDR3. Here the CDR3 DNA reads TGTGCCAGCAGCTTAGGGCGGGACGGCTTCTACGAGCAGTACTTC. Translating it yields CASSLGRDGFYEQYF.

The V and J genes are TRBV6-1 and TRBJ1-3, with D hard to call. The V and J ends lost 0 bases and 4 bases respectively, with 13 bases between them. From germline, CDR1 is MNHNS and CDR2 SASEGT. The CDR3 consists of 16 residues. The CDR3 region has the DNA TGTGCCAGCAGTGAAGCGCTTCGGAGGGAAGGAAACACCATATATTTT. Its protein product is CASSEALRREGNTIYF.

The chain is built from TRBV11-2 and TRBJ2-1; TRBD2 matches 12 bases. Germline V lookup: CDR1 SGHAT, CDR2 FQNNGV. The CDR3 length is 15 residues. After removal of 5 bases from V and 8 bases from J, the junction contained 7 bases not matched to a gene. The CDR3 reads CASSLLAGGRDEQFF. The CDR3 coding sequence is TGTGCCAGCAGCCTACTAGCGGGGGGCAGGGATGAGCAGTTCTTC.

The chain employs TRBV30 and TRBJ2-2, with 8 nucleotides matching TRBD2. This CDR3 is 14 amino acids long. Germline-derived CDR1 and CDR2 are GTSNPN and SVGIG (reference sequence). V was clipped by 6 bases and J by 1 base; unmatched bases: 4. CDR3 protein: CACGRDGNTGELFF. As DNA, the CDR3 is TGTGCCTGCGGGAGGGACGGGAACACCGGGGAGCTGTTTTTT.